This TCR beta chain was recovered during a study of cytomegalovirus exposure and HLA in healthy donors. The PCR ran on 60 Vbeta and 13 Jbeta primers. Profiling relied on immunoSEQ multiplex PCR, and the TCRdb table lists in-frame clones only, not all of them. The sample holds about 240,000 clones; around 80% are singletons and the top ten take almost 8%. With respect to this clone: Its antigen is unidentified.

The CDR3 spans 13 residues. CDR1 is SGHTA, CDR2 FQGTGA, per germline. Trimming took off 7 bases at V and 3 bases at J, with 10 bases between the two ends. Whole-study results and caveats: Judged likely to be a sequencing artifact was a cluster of highly shared sequence variants. Per a later analysis, roughly 17,000 TCR beta sequences showed association with HLA alleles at 0.05 false discovery rate. The later analysis indicated that the majority of CMV-associated TCR beta chains appeared HLA-restricted.

Sequenced sample: PBMCs. The gene calls are TRBV7-3 and TRBJ2-1, with a tentative D call TRBD1 (7 bases). This clonotype originated in a woman aged 55-75 years in good health and CMV-seropositive. This chain's CDR3 is CASTGDSYNEQFF. The DNA of the CDR3 is TGTGCCAGCACGGGGGACAGCTACAATGAGCAGTTCTTC.